Listed below are T cell receptor beta chains from one sample, sequenced in a study of cytomegalovirus exposure and HLA in healthy donors. Method: immunoSEQ multiplex PCR; TCRdb's copy keeps in-frame clones and lacks some. The table records more than 95,000 clones, 80% to 90% of them present only once. Source material: PBMCs. These TCRs come from a woman under 40 in good health and CMV-seronegative. Each CDR3 is given without its conserved first and last residue. The size of a clone is reported for some rows only, either as once, few or many, or as a class for expanded clones.

V gene	clone size	J gene	CDR3 protein
TRBV2	.	TRBJ2-3	ASSEGGLAGFSSDTQY
TRBV18	.	TRBJ2-1	ASSPPAGAYNEQF
TRBV5-6	.	TRBJ2-2	ASSRGNRGTGELF
TRBV2	.	TRBJ1-5	ASRRVGQPQH
TRBV10-1	.	TRBJ2-5	ASSEGTSGLETQY
TRBV11-3	.	TRBJ2-5	ASSRGARGLGETQY
TRBV14	.	TRBJ2-1	ASSQPGLAGTSSYNEQF
TRBV9	.	TRBJ2-7	ASSVGSGSEQY
TRBV6-5	.	TRBJ1-2	ASSYSIAGGLGYT
TRBV5-8	few	TRBJ2-3	ASSSLADTQY
TRBV6-1	few	TRBJ1-2	ASSDREGGVLRRFYGYT
TRBV4-2	once	TRBJ1-4	ASSQVQGEYEKLF
TRBV7-8	.	TRBJ2-1	ASSSPLGQGGYEQF
TRBV5-6	.	TRBJ2-6	ASSLETTGANVLT
TRBV27	.	TRBJ2-5	ASSLISGERATQY
TRBV11-3	once	TRBJ2-1	ASSNPSGGDDSSYNEQF